Listed here are 22 T cell receptor beta chains from one sample, sequenced in a study of OX40 agonist ivuxolimab in advanced cancers. Clones were read by immunoSEQ multiplex PCR, and TCRdb kept only the in-frame ones, dropping some. The table records 40,000 to 45,000 clones, over 80% of them present only once. Sequencing used CD4+ or CD8+ T cells sorted from blood, obtained in a trial of the OX40 agonist ivuxolimab. The receptor set was obtained from an adult with an advanced solid tumor such as melanoma, head and neck, liver or kidney cancer.

On this clone itself: The junction does not match germline at one end; this may be a read error. V and J are TRBV16 and TRBJ2-7, with TRBD2 identical over 8 bases. The CDR3 is made up of 17 amino acids. Germline-derived CDR1 and CDR2 are KGHSY and FQNENV. The CDR3 spells CASSHRPTLAERPNRPF. DNA of the CDR3: TGTGCCAGCAGCCACCGACCAACACTAGCGGAGAGACCTAACCGGCCATTC.

A few counts support this clone. The CDR3 nucleotides read TGTGCCAGCAGCCCACAGGGGGGGGGCACTGAAGCTTTCTTT. It codes for CASSPQGGGTEAFF. This sequence joins TRBV7-6 and TRBJ1-1, with 8 bases identical to TRBD1. The CDR3 has 14 amino acids. CDR1 is SGHVS and CDR2 is FNYEAQ in the germline V gene. The V segment lost 5 bases and the J segment 4 bases; nucleotides outside the gene matches: 6.

This clone was counted a few times. This chain links TRBV7-9 with TRBJ2-6, with 8 bases aligning to TRBD1. Germline CDR1 is SEHNR and CDR2 is FQNEAQ (reference sequence). J gave up 0 bases and V 6 bases, and 4 bases lay outside the gene matches. The CDR3 contains 16 residues. The CDR3 DNA is TGTGCCAGCAGGGGACAGGATCGCTCTGGGGCCAACGTCCTGACTTTC. Its translation: CASRGQDRSGANVLTF.

This chain joins TRBV6-1 and TRBJ1-1; D is undetermined. This CDR3 is 15 amino acids long. The V gene lost 7 bases and the J gene lost 0 bases, with 15 bases spanning the gap. The germline V gene encodes CDR1 MNHNS and CDR2 SASEGT. CDR3 region: CASTGYGSMNTEAFF. CDR3 nucleotides: TGTGCCAGCACTGGCTACGGCTCCATGAACACTGAAGCTTTCTTT.

The CDR3 region is CASSPPGQSTGELFF. In DNA form, the CDR3 reads TGTGCCAGCAGCCCACCGGGACAGAGCACCGGGGAGCTGTTTTTT. This chain uses TRBV14 with TRBJ2-2, with 7 bases identical to TRBD1. J lost 4 bases, V lost 4 bases, and 6 bases had no gene match. The CDR3 is made up of 15 amino acids. Germline V gene lookup returns CDR1 SGHDN and CDR2 FVKESK. The full variable domain, rest sourced from reference TRBV14 and TRBJ2-2, is EAGVTQFPSHSVIEKGQTVTLRCDPISGHDNLYWYRRVMGKEIKFLLHFVKESKQDESGMPNNRFLAERTGGTYSTLKVQPAELEDSGVYFCASSPPGQSTGELFFGEGSRLTVL.

The gene calls are TRBV5-1 and TRBJ1-4, with a possible D match to TRBD1 (6 bases). V was trimmed by 4 bases and J by 3 bases, leaving 16 bases between them. The germline V gene encodes CDR1 SGHRS and CDR2 YFSETQ. This CDR3 is built from 16 residues. The CDR3 sequence: CASSARTGSANEKLFF. The CDR3 coding sequence is TGCGCCAGCAGCGCAAGAACAGGGTCGGCTAATGAAAAACTGTTTTTT. Combining the CDR3 with reference TRBV5-1 and TRBJ1-4 gives the whole variable domain KAGVTQTPRYLIKTRGQQVTLSCSPISGHRSVSWYQQTPGQGLQFLFEYFSETQRNKGNFPGRFSGRQFSNSRSEMNVSTLELGDSALYLCASSARTGSANEKLFFGSGTQLSVL.

V usage is TRBV6-1 and J usage is TRBJ2-7; 7 bases agree with TRBD1. After removal of 7 bases from V and 4 bases from J, the junction contained 10 bases not matched to a gene. The CDR3 sequence is 14 residues long. Germline lookup yields CDR1 MNHNS and CDR2 SASEGT. CDR3 sequence reads: CASIRGQNRYEQYF. CDR3 bases: TGTGCCAGCATTAGGGGACAGAATCGGTACGAGCAGTACTTC.

J is TRBJ1-1 and V is TRBV2, with 8 bases aligning to TRBD1. The CDR3 has 17 amino acids. V trimming: 2 bases; J trimming: 0 bases; junction bases outside the gene matches: 8. Looked up from germline, CDR1 is SNHLY and CDR2 is FYNNEI. The CDR3: CASSEKTGEGMNTEAFF. The DNA for the CDR3 is TGTGCCAGCAGTGAAAAGACAGGGGAGGGGATGAACACTGAAGCTTTCTTT.

V usage is TRBV5-1 and J usage is TRBJ1-4; D ambiguous. The CDR3 is made up of 14 amino acids. The ends were cut back, 0 bases at V and 6 bases at J, with 9 bases in the middle. CDR1 and CDR2 (germline): SGHRS, YFSETQ. CDR3 sequence reads: CASSLGAIDEKLFF. The CDR3 DNA reads as TGCGCCAGCAGCTTGGGGGCTATCGATGAAAAACTGTTTTTT. Supplemented by reference TRBV5-1 and TRBJ1-4, the full variable domain reads KAGVTQTPRYLIKTRGQQVTLSCSPISGHRSVSWYQQTPGQGLQFLFEYFSETQRNKGNFPGRFSGRQFSNSRSEMNVSTLELGDSALYLCASSLGAIDEKLFFGSGTQLSVL.

This clone was detected only a few times. The chain combines TRBV28 with TRBJ1-4; a possible D gene is TRBD1 (5 bases). This CDR3 has 12 residues. Trimming cost V 4 bases and J 8 bases, with 8 bases left between them. Germline V gene data show CDR1 as MDHEN and CDR2 as SYDVKM. The CDR3 bases are TGTGCCAGCAGTTCCTACAGGGAAAAACTGTTTTTT. Amino acids: CASSSYREKLFF.

In this sample, this clone turned up once. This chain connects TRBV19 to TRBJ1-1, with unresolved D. This CDR3 is 13 amino acids long. Trimming took off 3 bases at V and 1 base at J, with 6 bases between the two ends. Per germline, CDR1 LNHDA and CDR2 SQIVND (reference sequence). CDR3 protein: CASSMIENTEAFF. In DNA form, the CDR3 reads TGTGCCAGTAGTATGATCGAGAACACTGAAGCTTTCTTT. Full variable domain (rest looked up from reference TRBV19 and TRBJ1-1): DGGITQSPKYLFRKEGQNVTLSCEQNLNHDAMYWYRQDPGQGLRLIYYSQIVNDFQKGDIAEGYSVSREKKESFPLTVTSAQKNPTAFYLCASSMIENTEAFFGQGTRLTVV.

The CDR3 protein is CASSPTIHLYEQYF. In nucleotides, the CDR3 is TGTGCCAGCAGTCCGACTATCCACCTCTACGAGCAGTACTTC. This chain uses TRBV27 with TRBJ2-7, with D perhaps matching TRBD2 (5 bases). The CDR3 runs to 14 residues. Germline V gene lookup returns CDR1 MNHEY and CDR2 SMNVEV (reference sequence). The V gene lost 5 bases and the J gene lost 3 bases, with 14 bases spanning the gap.

CDR3 nucleotide sequence: TGTGCCTGGAGCTCGGGAGGGGGCTATGGCTACACCTTC. Translating it yields CAWSSGGGYGYTF. The gene calls are TRBV30 and TRBJ1-2, with D perhaps matching TRBD1 (6 bases). Germline V CDR1 and CDR2: GTSNPN, SVGIG (reference sequence). The V end lost 3 bases, the J end lost 4 bases, and 12 bases lay between the germline ends. The length of the CDR3 is 13 residues.

The chain recombines TRBV29-1 with TRBJ2-3; 10 nucleotides match TRBD2. Germline V lookup: CDR1 SQVTM, CDR2 ANQGSEA. V trimming: 5 bases; J trimming: 0 bases; junction bases outside the gene matches: 8. This CDR3 spans 16 amino acids. CDR3 loop: CSVLAGVITSTDTQYF. Here the CDR3 DNA reads TGCAGCGTTCTAGCGGGAGTGATTACTAGCACAGATACGCAGTATTTT.

V usage is TRBV18 and J usage is TRBJ1-2; 7 nucleotides line up with TRBD1. The CDR3 loop spans 15 amino acids. The germline V gene encodes CDR1 KGHSH and CDR2 LQKENI. The V segment lost 3 bases and the J segment 2 bases; nucleotides outside the gene matches: 6. CDR3 in amino acids: CASSPTGKTNYGYTF. In DNA form, the CDR3 reads TGTGCCAGCTCACCGACAGGGAAGACAAACTATGGCTACACCTTC.

Remarks on this clone: The same CDR3 arises from other DNA sequences in this sample as well. The chain couples TRBV6-5 to TRBJ1-2, with 7 nucleotides matching TRBD1. The germline CDR1 and CDR2 sequences are MNHEY and SVGAGI. The CDR3 consists of 14 residues. J lost 3 bases, V lost 4 bases, and 5 bases had no gene match. The CDR3 region is CASSWPGTDYGYTF. Written as DNA, the CDR3 is TGTGCCAGCAGTTGGCCCGGGACAGACTATGGCTACACCTTC.

V usage is TRBV5-6 and J usage is TRBJ1-5; 8 bases map to TRBD1. With 2 bases clipped from V and 7 bases from J, the junction kept 11 bases outside the gene matches. The CDR3 length is 16 residues. From germline, CDR1 is SGHDT and CDR2 YYEEEE. The CDR3 is CASSLRTGRRIQPQHF. In DNA form, the CDR3 reads TGTGCCAGCAGCTTAAGGACAGGGAGGAGGATACAGCCCCAGCATTTT.

The V call is TRBV9, the J call TRBJ1-2; the match to TRBD1 covers 8 bases. This CDR3 contains 16 residues. The V gene's germline CDR1 is SGDLS and CDR2 YYNGEE. The J segment lost 1 base and the V segment lost 4 bases, leaving 9 bases of the junction unmatched. CDR3: CASSPDRGPLNYGYTF. The CDR3 DNA reads as TGTGCCAGCAGCCCCGACAGGGGACCCCTTAACTATGGCTACACCTTC.

Here the CDR3 reads CASSLGTFPEAFF. The CDR3 DNA reads as TGTGCCAGCAGTTTAGGTACCTTCCCTGAAGCTTTCTTT. The chain has TRBV28 and TRBJ1-1; D gene uncertain. With 2 bases removed from V and 6 bases from J, the gap between germline ends came to 10 bases. The V gene's germline CDR1 is MDHEN and CDR2 SYDVKM. The CDR3 runs to 13 residues. The whole variable domain, filled in from reference TRBV28 and TRBJ1-1, reads DVKVTQSSRYLVKRTGEKVFLECVQDMDHENMFWYRQDPGLGLRLIYFSYDVKMKEKGDIPEGYSVSREKKERFSLILESASTNQTSMYLCASSLGTFPEAFFGQGTRLTVV.

This clone was seen once. V and J are TRBV28 and TRBJ2-7; 8 bases line up with TRBD2. Germline values: CDR1 MDHEN, CDR2 SYDVKM. Trimming took 4 bases from V and 6 from J; bases not matched to a gene: 2. CDR3 length: 12 amino acids. CDR3 DNA: TGTGCCAGCAGTTCGGGGGGGCGCGAGCAGTACTTC. The encoded protein is CASSSGGREQYF.

This clone was seen only a few times. The chain uses TRBV15 and TRBJ1-5; 7 bases fit TRBD1. The V gene's germline CDR1 is LNHNV and CDR2 YYDKDF (reference sequence). The CDR3 runs 15 residues. Germline trimming cut 1 base from V and 5 bases from J; bases unmatched to any gene: 5. The CDR3 DNA reads TGTGCCACCAGCAGAGGGGACAGCCGCCATCAGCCCCAGCATTTT. This gives the protein CATSRGDSRHQPQHF.

The J gene is TRBJ2-4, the V gene TRBV14; 7 nucleotides agree with TRBD2. Germline-derived CDR1 and CDR2 are SGHDN and FVKESK. After removal of 4 bases from V and 8 bases from J, the junction contained 5 bases not matched to a gene. The CDR3 runs 13 residues. The DNA for the CDR3 is TGTGCCAGCAGCCCCGGACGGGAGGACATTCAGTACTTC. This gives the protein CASSPGREDIQYF.